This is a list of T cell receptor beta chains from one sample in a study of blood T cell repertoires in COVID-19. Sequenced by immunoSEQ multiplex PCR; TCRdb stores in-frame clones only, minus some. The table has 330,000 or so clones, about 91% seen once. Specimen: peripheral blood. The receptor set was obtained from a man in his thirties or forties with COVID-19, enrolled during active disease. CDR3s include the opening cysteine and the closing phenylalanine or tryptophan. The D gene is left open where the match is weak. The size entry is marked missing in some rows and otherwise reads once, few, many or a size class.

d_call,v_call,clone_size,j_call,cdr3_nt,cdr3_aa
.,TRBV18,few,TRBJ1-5,TGTGCCAGCTCTCTCACAGGTATCAGCAATCAGCCCCAGCATTTT,CASSLTGISNQPQHF
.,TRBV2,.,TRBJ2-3,TGTGCCAGCAGTGCCCTTACTAGCACAGATACGCAGTATTTT,CASSALTSTDTQYF
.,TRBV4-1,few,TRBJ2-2,TGCGCCAGCAGCCTATCCACCGGGGAGCTGTTTTTT,CASSLSTGELFF
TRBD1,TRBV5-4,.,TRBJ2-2,TGTGCCAGCAGCCTGGGACAGGGGGCGAACACCGGGGAGCTGTTTTTT,CASSLGQGANTGELFF
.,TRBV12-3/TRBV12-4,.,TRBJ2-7,TGTGCCAGCAGCTATGCCTACGAGCAGTACTTC,CASSYAYEQYF
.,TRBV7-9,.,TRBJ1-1,TGTGCCAGCAGCTTAGCAGACTTGAACACTGAAGCTTTCTTT,CASSLADLNTEAFF
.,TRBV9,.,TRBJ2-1,TGTGCCAGCAGCTCAACCGGACAGTACAATGAGCAGTTCTTC,CASSSTGQYNEQFF
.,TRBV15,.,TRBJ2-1,TGTGCCACCGGTCCACCGACAAGCCTTGGTGAGCAGTTCTTC,CATGPPTSLGEQFF
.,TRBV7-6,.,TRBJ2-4,TGTGCCAGCAGCCTACAGGGAGCCAAAAACATTCAGTACTTC,CASSLQGAKNIQYF
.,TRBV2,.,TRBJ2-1,TGTGCCAGCAGTGCAACGGACAATGAGCAGTTCTTC,CASSATDNEQFF
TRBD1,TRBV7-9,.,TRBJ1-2,TGTGCCAGCAGCTCCTACAACAGACAGGGGGCAGATGGCTACACCTTC,CASSSYNRQGADGYTF
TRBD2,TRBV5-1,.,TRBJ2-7,TGCGCCAGCAGCTATGGGCTAGCGGGGCTGTTGTACGAGCAGTACTTC,CASSYGLAGLLYEQYF
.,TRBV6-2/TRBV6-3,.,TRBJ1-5,TGTGCCAGCAGTTACCTAGGGACAACAACTCAGCCCCAGCATTTT,CASSYLGTTTQPQHF
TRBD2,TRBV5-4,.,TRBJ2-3,TGTGCCAGCAGCTTCGGACTAGCGGGGTCAGATACGCAGTATTTT,CASSFGLAGSDTQYF
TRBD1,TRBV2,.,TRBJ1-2,TGTGCCAGCAGCCCTGACAGGGGGAAGTTTCGTGGCTACACCTTC,CASSPDRGKFRGYTF
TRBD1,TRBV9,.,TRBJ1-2,TGTGCCAGCAGCGCAACGACAGGGCCTGGCTACACCTTC,CASSATTGPGYTF
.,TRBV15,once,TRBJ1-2,TGTGCCACCAGCAGAGATCGAGAGGGTCCTTATGGCTACACCTTC,CATSRDREGPYGYTF
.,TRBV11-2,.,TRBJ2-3,TGTGCCAGCAGCTTAGGCAGTATAAGCACAGATACGCAGTATTTT,CASSLGSISTDTQYF
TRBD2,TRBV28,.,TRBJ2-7,TGTGCCAGCAGCTCCCCCCCCGGGGGGGGGTCCTACGAGCAGTACTTC,CASSSPPGGGSYEQYF
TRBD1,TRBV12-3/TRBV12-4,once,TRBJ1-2,TGTGCCAGCAGCCTGGGACAGGGCAGGGGCTACACCTTC,CASSLGQGRGYTF
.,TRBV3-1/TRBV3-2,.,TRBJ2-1,TGTGCCAGCAGCCAATTGATGCTGGGGAGCGGTGACTCCTACAATGAGCAGTTCTTC,CASSQLMLGSGDSYNEQFF
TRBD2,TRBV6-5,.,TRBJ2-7,TGTGCCAGCAGAAACAAAGCGGGGGCCTACGAGCAGTACTTC,CASRNKAGAYEQYF
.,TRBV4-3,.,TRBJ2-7,TGCGCCAGCAGCCAAGATGCGGGACCCTACGAGCAGTACTTC,CASSQDAGPYEQYF
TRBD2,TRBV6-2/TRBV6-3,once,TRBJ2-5,TGTGCCAGCAGTGGGACTAGCGGGGAACAAGAGACCCAGTACTTC,CASSGTSGEQETQYF
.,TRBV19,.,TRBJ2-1,TGTGCCAGTACTCGGGATCCCCCCGAGTACAATGAGCAGTTCTTC,CASTRDPPEYNEQFF
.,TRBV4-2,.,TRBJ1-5,TGTGCCAGCAGCCAAGATAGGTTGTGGGGGCTAGGGCCCCAGCATTTT,CASSQDRLWGLGPQHF
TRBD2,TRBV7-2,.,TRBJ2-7,TGTGCCAGCAGCTCCGGGACTACCTCCTACGAGCAGTACTTC,CASSSGTTSYEQYF
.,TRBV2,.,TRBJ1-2,TGTGCCAGCAGTGAAGCGTCCGCAGGATCTTATGGCTACACCTTC,CASSEASAGSYGYTF
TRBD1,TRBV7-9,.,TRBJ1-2,TGTGCCAGCAGCAACCGGGACAGCCACAACTATGGCTACACCTTC,CASSNRDSHNYGYTF
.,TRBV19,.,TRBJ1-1,TGTGCCAGTAGTCCTATATTGTACAGCATGAACACTGAAGCTTTCTTT,CASSPILYSMNTEAFF
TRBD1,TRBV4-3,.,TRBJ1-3,TGCGCCAGCAGCCAAGACCTCAGACAGGGCTTAAGGGGAGGAAACACCATATATTTT,CASSQDLRQGLRGGNTIYF
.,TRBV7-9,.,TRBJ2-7,TGTGCCAGCAGCCGGGACGACAGGTACGAGCAGTACTTC,CASSRDDRYEQYF
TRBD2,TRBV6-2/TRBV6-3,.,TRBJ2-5,TGTGCCAGCAGTCGGCGGGGGGCCCGTGAGACCCAGTACTTC,CASSRRGARETQYF
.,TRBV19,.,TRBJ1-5,TGTGCCAGTAGTACCCGGGACTCACAGCCCCAGCATTTT,CASSTRDSQPQHF
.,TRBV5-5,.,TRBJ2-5,TGTGCCAGCAGCTTGGTTGAGGGAGAGGGAGGAGAGACCCAGTACTTC,CASSLVEGEGGETQYF
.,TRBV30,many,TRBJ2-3,TGTGCCTGGACCGAGCTGGGGCGGATCACAGATACGCAGTATTTT,CAWTELGRITDTQYF
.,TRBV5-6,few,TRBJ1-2,TGTGCCAGCAGCCAGACATGGGGCTACACCTTC,CASSQTWGYTF
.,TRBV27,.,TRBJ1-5,TGTGCCAGCAGTTTGGTGGCAGGGGGCAATCAGCCCCAGCATTTT,CASSLVAGGNQPQHF
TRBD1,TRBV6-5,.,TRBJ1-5,TGTGCCAGCAGTACGACAGGGGCGAGCAATCAGCCCCAGCATTTT,CASSTTGASNQPQHF
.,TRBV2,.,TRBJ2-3,TGTGCCAGCAGGCTGTGGGAGCTACAGACAGATACGCAGTATTTT,CASRLWELQTDTQYF
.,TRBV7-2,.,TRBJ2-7,TGTGCCAGCAGCTTAGACTACGGATTCTTCTACGAGCAGTACTTC,CASSLDYGFFYEQYF
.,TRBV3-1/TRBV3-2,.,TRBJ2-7,TGTGCCAGCAGCCAAGGGAGGGGAGGGCAGTACTTC,CASSQGRGGQYF